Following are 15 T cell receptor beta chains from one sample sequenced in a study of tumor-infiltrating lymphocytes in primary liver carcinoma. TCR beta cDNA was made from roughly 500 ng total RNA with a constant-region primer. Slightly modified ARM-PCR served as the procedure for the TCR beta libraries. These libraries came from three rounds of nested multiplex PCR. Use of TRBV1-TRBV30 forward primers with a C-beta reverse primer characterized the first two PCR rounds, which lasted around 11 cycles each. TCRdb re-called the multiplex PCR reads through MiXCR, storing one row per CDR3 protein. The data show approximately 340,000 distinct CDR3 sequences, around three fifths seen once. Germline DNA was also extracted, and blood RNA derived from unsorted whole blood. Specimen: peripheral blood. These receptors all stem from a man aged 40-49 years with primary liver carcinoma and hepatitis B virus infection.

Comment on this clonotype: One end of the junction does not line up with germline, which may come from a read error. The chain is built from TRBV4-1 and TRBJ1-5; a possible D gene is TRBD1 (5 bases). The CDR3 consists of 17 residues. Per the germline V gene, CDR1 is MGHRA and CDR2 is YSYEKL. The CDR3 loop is CASRQDIRKGTNQPQHF. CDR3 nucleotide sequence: TGCGCCAGCAGGCAAGATATTCGGAAAGGGACCAATCAGCCCCAGCATTTT.

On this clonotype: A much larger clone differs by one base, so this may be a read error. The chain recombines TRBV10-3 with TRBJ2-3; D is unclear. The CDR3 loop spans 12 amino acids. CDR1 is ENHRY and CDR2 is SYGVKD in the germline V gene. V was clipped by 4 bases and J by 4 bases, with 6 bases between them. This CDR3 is CAISAGPDTQYF. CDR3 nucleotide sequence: TGTGCCATCAGTGCGGGCCCAGATACGCAGTATTTT.

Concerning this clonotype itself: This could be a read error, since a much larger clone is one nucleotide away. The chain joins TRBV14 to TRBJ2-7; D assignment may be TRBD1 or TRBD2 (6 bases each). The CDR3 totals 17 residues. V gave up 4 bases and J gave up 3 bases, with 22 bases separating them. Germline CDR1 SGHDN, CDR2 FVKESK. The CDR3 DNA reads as TGTGCCAGCAGCCGTCGGATAGGGGGGTACTCCCTCTACGAGCAGTACTTC. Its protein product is CASSRRIGGYSLYEQYF.

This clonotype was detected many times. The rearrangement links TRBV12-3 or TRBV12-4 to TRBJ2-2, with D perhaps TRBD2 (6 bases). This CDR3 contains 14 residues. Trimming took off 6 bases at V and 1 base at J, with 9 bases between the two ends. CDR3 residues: CASRGGRNTGELFF. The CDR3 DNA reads TGTGCCAGCAGGGGAGGTCGGAACACCGGGGAGCTGTTTTTT.

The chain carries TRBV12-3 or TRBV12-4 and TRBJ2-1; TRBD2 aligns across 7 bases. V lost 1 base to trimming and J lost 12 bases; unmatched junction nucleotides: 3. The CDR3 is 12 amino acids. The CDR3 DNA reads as TGTGCCAGCAGTTTAGATCTAGCGGTGCAGTTCTTC. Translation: CASSLDLAVQFF.

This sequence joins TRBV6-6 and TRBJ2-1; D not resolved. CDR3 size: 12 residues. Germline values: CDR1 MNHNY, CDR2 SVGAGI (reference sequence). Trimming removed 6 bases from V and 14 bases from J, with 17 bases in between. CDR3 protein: CASSVHRGSKFF. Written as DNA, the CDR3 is TGTGCCAGCAGCGTGCACAGAGGCTCGAAGTTCTTC.

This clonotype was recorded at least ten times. The CDR3 nucleotides are TGTGCCAGCCTCCCGTGGGGCTCCTACGAGCAGTACTTC. Translating gives CASLPWGSYEQYF. The chain recombines TRBV11-2 with TRBJ2-7; no reliable D call. Germline V gene lookup returns CDR1 SGHAT and CDR2 FQNNGV. The CDR3 sequence is 13 residues long. V lost 8 bases and J lost 0, with 11 bases in between.

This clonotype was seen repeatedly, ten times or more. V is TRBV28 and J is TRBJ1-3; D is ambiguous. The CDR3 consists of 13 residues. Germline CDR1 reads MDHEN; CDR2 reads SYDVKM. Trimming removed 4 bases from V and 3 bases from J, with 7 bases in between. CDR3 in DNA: TGTGCCAGCAGTTGGTTTATTGGAAACACCATATATTTT. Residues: CASSWFIGNTIYF. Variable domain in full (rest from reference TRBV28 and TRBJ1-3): DVKVTQSSRYLVKRTGEKVFLECVQDMDHENMFWYRQDPGLGLRLIYFSYDVKMKEKGDIPEGYSVSREKKERFSLILESASTNQTSMYLCASSWFIGNTIYFGEGSWLTVV.

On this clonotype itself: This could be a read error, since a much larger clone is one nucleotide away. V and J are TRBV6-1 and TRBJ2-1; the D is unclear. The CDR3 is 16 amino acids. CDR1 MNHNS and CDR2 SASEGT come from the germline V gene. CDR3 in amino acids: CVSSPAGPGSYNEQFF. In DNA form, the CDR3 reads TGTGTCAGCAGTCCGGCCGGGCCTGGGTCCTACAATGAGCAGTTCTTC.

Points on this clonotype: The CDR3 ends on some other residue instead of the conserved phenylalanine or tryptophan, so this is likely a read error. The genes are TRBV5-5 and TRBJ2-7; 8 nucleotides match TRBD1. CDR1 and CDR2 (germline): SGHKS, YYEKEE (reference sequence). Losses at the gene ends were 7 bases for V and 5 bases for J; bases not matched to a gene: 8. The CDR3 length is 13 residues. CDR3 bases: TGTGCCAGCGGCTATAGGACAGGGAACGAGCAGTACCTC. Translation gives CASGYRTGNEQYL.

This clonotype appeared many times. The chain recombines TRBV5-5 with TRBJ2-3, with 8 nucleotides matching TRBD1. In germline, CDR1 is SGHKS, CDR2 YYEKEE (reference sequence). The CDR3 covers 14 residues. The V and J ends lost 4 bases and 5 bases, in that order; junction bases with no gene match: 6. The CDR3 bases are TGTGCCAGCAGCCCCGGACAGGGACGAGATACGCAGTATTTT. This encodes CASSPGQGRDTQYF.

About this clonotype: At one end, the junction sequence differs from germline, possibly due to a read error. CDR3 sequence: CARSYSSSTEAFF. DNA for the CDR3: TGTGCCAGGAGTTACTCCTCCTCTACAGAAGCTTTCTTT. This sequence joins TRBV6-2 or TRBV6-3 and TRBJ1-1, with unresolved D. Germline values: CDR1 MNHEY, CDR2 SVGEGT. The CDR3 extends over 13 amino acids.

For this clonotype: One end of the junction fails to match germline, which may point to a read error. CDR3 sequence (DNA): TGTACCAGCAGTTTCCGCGCTCACTTCTACAATGAGCAGTTCTTC. Protein sequence: CTSSFRAHFYNEQFF. The chain carries TRBV6-5 and TRBJ2-1; D ambiguous. Germline V gives CDR1 MNHEY, CDR2 SVGAGI. The CDR3 covers 15 residues.

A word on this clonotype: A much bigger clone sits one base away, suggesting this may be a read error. The CDR3 DNA sequence: TGTGCCAGCAGTTACCCGAAGGGGGGTTGGACTGTAGCTTTCTTT. Amino acids: CASSYPKGGWTVAFF. V usage is TRBV6-6 and J usage is TRBJ1-1; D might be TRBD1 (6 bases). CDR1 MNHNY and CDR2 SVGAGI come from the germline V gene (reference sequence). The CDR3 length is 15 residues.

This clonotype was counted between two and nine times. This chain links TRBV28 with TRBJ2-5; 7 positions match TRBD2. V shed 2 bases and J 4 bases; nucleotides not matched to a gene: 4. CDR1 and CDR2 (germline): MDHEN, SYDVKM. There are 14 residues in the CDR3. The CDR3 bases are TGTGCCAGCAGTTTAGCGGGAGTGGCAGAGACCCAGTACTTC. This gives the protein CASSLAGVAETQYF.